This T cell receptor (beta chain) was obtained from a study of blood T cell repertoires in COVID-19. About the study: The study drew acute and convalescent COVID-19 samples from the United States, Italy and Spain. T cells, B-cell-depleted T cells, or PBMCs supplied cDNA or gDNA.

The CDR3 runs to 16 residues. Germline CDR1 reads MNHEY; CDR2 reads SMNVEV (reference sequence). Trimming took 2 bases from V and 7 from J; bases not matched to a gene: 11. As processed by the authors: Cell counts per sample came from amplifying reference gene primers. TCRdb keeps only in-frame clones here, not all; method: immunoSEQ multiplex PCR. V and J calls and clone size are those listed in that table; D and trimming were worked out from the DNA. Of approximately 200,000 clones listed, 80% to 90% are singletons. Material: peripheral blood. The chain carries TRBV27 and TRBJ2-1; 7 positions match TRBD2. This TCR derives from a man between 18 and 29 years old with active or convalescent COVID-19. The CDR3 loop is CASSLISWEGMNEQFF. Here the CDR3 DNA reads TGTGCCAGCAGTTTAATCTCTTGGGAGGGGATGAATGAGCAGTTCTTC.